Listed here are 17 T cell receptor beta chains from one sample, sequenced in a study of blood T cell repertoires in COVID-19. Data came from immunoSEQ multiplex PCR; TCRdb stores just in-frame clones and leaves some out. The sample contains about 82,000 clones, around four fifths of which appear only once. Input material: peripheral blood. These receptors all stem from a woman aged 55 to 70 with acute or convalescent COVID-19.

This rearrangement joins TRBV10-2 to TRBJ1-4, with TRBD1 identical over 7 bases. This CDR3 is built from 14 residues. Trimming took 4 bases from V and 6 from J; bases not matched to a gene: 5. Germline V gene data show CDR1 as WSHSY and CDR2 as SAAADI. CDR3 sequence reads: CASSARTGDEKLFF. In nucleotides, the CDR3 is TGCGCCAGCAGTGCCCGGACAGGAGATGAAAAACTGTTTTTT.

The genes are TRBV3-1 (or the pseudogene TRBV3-2) and TRBJ2-7; 10 bases match TRBD2. The V and J ends lost 4 bases and 2 bases, in that order; junction bases with no gene match: 14. Germline CDR1 LGHDT, CDR2 YNNKEL (reference sequence). This CDR3 has 18 amino acids. Here the CDR3 DNA reads TGTGCCAGCAGCCCCCGGGGGGGGCTAGCGGGGGTCACCTACGAGCAGTACTTC. Encoded protein: CASSPRGGLAGVTYEQYF.

The chain combines TRBV18 with TRBJ1-1; a possible D gene is TRBD1 (6 bases). The CDR3 loop spans 15 amino acids. The V gene's germline CDR1 is KGHSH and CDR2 LQKENI. Trimming cost V 0 bases and J 4 bases, with 12 bases left between them. The CDR3 reads CASSPPQGMGTEAFF. The DNA for the CDR3 is TGTGCCAGCTCACCACCGCAGGGGATGGGCACTGAAGCTTTCTTT.

V is TRBV19 and J is TRBJ1-4, with no clear D. The germline V gene encodes CDR1 LNHDA and CDR2 SQIVND (reference sequence). The CDR3 has 14 amino acids. Deletions cut 9 bases from V and 8 bases from J, with 19 bases between. In DNA, the CDR3 is TGTGCCAGCGTGGCCCGGGGTGAGGGAGAAAAACTGTTTTTT. It codes for CASVARGEGEKLFF.

V is TRBV11-3 and J is TRBJ1-4; 10 bases match TRBD1. The germline CDR1 and CDR2 sequences are SGHNT and YENEEA. The ends lost 3 bases at V and 5 bases at J; junction bases unmatched: 6. The CDR3 is 16 residues long. The CDR3 protein is CASSLGQGSPNEKLFF. CDR3 DNA sequence: TGTGCCAGCAGCTTGGGACAGGGGTCCCCGAATGAAAAACTGTTTTTT.

This clone has more than one count but fewer than ten. The rearrangement uses TRBV6-1 and TRBJ2-7; TRBD1 matches 9 bases. This CDR3 comprises 16 residues. Germline loops: CDR1 MNHNS, CDR2 SASEGT. J lost 3 bases, V lost 3 bases, and 9 bases had no gene match. CDR3 coding DNA: TGTGCCAGCAGTGATGCTGCGGGACAGGGAAGCTACGAGCAGTACTTC. Protein sequence: CASSDAAGQGSYEQYF.

The chain carries TRBV30 and TRBJ2-5; 7 bases agree with TRBD2. This CDR3 region has 16 residues. CDR1 is GTSNPN, CDR2 SVGIG, per germline (reference sequence). Trimming took 1 base from V and 5 from J; bases not matched to a gene: 13. The CDR3 bases are TGTGCCTGGAGTGGCGTAAGAGCGGGGTCAGGGGAGACCCAGTACTTC. Protein product: CAWSGVRAGSGETQYF.

This CDR3 reads CASSLGSGGTWETQYF. CDR3 in DNA: TGCGCCAGCAGCTTGGGGTCAGGGGGTACATGGGAGACCCAGTACTTC. This chain uses TRBV5-1 with TRBJ2-5, with 7 bases lining up with TRBD1. V gave up 0 bases and J gave up 5 bases; unmatched junction bases: 10. CDR1 and CDR2 from the germline V gene are SGHRS and YFSETQ. The CDR3 totals 16 residues.

This clone was seen once. The V gene is TRBV6-5, the J gene TRBJ2-1; 12 bases fit TRBD2. The V gene's germline CDR1 is MNHEY and CDR2 SVGAGI. Trimming removed 8 bases from V and 13 bases from J; junction bases left unmatched: 3. The length of the CDR3 is 11 residues. The CDR3 region is CASGLAGRQFF. CDR3 sequence (DNA): TGTGCCAGCGGACTAGCGGGACGCCAGTTCTTC.

This chain connects TRBV7-9 to TRBJ2-1, with D maybe TRBD2 (6 bases). CDR1 and CDR2 from the germline V gene are SEHNR and FQNEAQ (reference sequence). V was shortened by 5 bases and J by 2 bases, with 19 bases between the two germline ends. There are 17 residues in the CDR3. CDR3 amino acids: CASSPREPRRAYNEQFF. In DNA form, the CDR3 reads TGTGCCAGCAGCCCCCGGGAACCCCGGAGGGCCTACAATGAGCAGTTCTTC.

The chain couples TRBV10-3 to TRBJ2-1; 11 bases align to TRBD2. Germline-derived CDR1 and CDR2 are ENHRY and SYGVKD. The CDR3 length is 15 residues. V shed 3 bases and J 6 bases; nucleotides not matched to a gene: 4. CDR3 nucleotide sequence: TGTGCCATCAGTGAAGGTCTAGCGGGGGGCAATGAGCAGTTCTTC. This gives the protein CAISEGLAGGNEQFF.

CDR3: CASRSPLAGTRGGTQYF. CDR3 coding DNA: TGTGCCAGCAGGTCCCCTCTAGCGGGGACAAGAGGAGGGACCCAGTACTTC. V and J are TRBV27 and TRBJ2-5; 9 bases agree with TRBD2. The J segment lost 7 bases and the V segment lost 6 bases, leaving 18 bases of the junction unmatched. Germline CDR1 MNHEY, CDR2 SMNVEV (reference sequence). This CDR3 spans 17 amino acids.

This chain connects TRBV5-5 to TRBJ1-1, with D possibly being TRBD1 (6 bases). Germline-derived CDR1 and CDR2 are SGHKS and YYEKEE (reference sequence). V gave up 4 bases and J gave up 9 bases, with 13 bases separating them. The CDR3 extends over 12 amino acids. The CDR3 protein is CASSLGQGKAFF. The CDR3 DNA reads TGTGCCAGCAGCCTGGGGCAGGGGAAAGCTTTCTTT.

The rearrangement joins TRBV4-3 to TRBJ1-6, with D hard to call. This CDR3 is 18 amino acids long. The germline gives CDR1 LGHNA, CDR2 YSLEER. Trimming pared 4 bases from V and 0 bases from J, leaving 16 bases between. The CDR3 spells CASSRELGWDSYNSPLHF. The CDR3 DNA reads TGCGCCAGCAGCCGGGAGTTGGGGTGGGACTCCTATAATTCACCCCTCCACTTT.

The chain is built from TRBV5-1 and TRBJ2-5; 7 bases match TRBD1. The CDR3 consists of 16 residues. Germline values: CDR1 SGHRS, CDR2 YFSETQ. Trimming at V came to 3 bases and at J to 5 bases, leaving 13 bases not matched to a gene. In DNA form, the CDR3 reads TGCGCCAGCAGCTCCAAGACAGGGCACTCCCGGGAGACCCAGTACTTC. It encodes CASSSKTGHSRETQYF. Together with reference TRBV5-1 and TRBJ2-5, the CDR3 gives the full variable domain: KAGVTQTPRYLIKTRGQQVTLSCSPISGHRSVSWYQQTPGQGLQFLFEYFSETQRNKGNFPGRFSGRQFSNSRSEMNVSTLELGDSALYLCASSSKTGHSRETQYFGPGTRLLVL.

The rearrangement uses TRBV30 and TRBJ1-4; D is unclear. Trimming removed 5 bases at V and 0 bases at J, with 10 bases between. In germline, CDR1 is GTSNPN, CDR2 SVGIG (reference sequence). The CDR3 has 14 amino acids. The CDR3 region is CAWAGLATNEKLFF. DNA for the CDR3: TGTGCCTGGGCCGGACTCGCAACTAATGAAAAACTGTTTTTT.

This chain uses TRBV6-5 with TRBJ1-3, with 7 nucleotides matching TRBD1. V dropped 0 bases and J dropped 3; count of bases not matched to a gene: 2. Germline loops: CDR1 MNHEY, CDR2 SVGAGI. CDR3 length equals 15 residues. CDR3 in amino acids: CASSYSNRGGNTIYF. The DNA for the CDR3 is TGTGCCAGCAGTTACTCGAACAGGGGTGGAAACACCATATATTTT.